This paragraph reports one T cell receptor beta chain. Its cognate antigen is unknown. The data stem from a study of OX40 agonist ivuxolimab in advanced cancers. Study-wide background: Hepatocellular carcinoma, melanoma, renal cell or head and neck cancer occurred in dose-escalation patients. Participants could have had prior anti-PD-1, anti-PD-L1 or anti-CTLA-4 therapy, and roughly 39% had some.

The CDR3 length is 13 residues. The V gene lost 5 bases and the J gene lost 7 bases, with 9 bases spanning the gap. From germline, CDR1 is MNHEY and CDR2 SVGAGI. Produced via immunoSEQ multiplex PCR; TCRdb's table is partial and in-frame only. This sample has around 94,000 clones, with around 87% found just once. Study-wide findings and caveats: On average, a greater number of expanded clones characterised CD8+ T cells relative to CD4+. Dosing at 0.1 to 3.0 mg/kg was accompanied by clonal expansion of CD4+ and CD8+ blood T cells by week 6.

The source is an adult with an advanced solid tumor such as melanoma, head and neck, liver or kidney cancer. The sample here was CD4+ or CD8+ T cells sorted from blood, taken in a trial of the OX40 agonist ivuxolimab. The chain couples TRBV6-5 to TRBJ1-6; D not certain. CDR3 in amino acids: CASSDLGNSPLHF. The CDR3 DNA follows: TGTGCCAGCAGTGATTTGGGAAATTCACCCCTCCACTTT.